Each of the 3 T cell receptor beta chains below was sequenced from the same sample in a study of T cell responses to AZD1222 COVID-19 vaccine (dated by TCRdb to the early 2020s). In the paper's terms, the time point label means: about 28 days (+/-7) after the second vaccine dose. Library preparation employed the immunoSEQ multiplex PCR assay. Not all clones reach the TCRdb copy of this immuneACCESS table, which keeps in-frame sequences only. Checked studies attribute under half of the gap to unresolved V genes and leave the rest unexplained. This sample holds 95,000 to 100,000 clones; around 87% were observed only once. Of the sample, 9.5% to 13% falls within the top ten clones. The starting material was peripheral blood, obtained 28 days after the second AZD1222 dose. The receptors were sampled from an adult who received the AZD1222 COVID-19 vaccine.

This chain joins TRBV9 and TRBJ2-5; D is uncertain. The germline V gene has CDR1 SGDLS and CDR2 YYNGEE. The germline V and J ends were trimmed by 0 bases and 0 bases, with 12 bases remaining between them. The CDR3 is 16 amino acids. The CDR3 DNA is TGTGCCAGCAGCGTAGAAAGTATGGCGTACCAAGAGACCCAGTACTTC. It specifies CASSVESMAYQETQYF.

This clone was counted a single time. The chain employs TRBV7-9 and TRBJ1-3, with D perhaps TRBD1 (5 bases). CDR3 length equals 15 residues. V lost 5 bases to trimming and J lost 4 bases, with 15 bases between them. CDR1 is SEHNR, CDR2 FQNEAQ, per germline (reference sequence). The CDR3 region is CASSPRGGSGNTIYF. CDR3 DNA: TGTGCCAGCAGCCCCCGGGGGGGTTCCGGAAACACCATATATTTT.

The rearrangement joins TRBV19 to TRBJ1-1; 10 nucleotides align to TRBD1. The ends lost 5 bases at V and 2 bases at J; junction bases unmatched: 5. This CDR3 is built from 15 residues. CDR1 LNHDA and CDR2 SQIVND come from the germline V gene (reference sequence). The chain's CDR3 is CASSAGTGANTEAFF. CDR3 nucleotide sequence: TGTGCCAGTAGTGCGGGGACAGGGGCAAACACTGAAGCTTTCTTT.